This passage covers 3 T cell receptor beta chains from one sample sequenced in a study of blood T cell repertoires in COVID-19. The data were produced by immunoSEQ multiplex PCR, yet TCRdb's version contains in-frame clones alone and is incomplete. Seen here are 140,000 to 150,000 clones, roughly 76% observed once, and the top ten hold approximately 8.4%. The sequencing input was peripheral blood. The receptors shown here come from a human donor with acute or convalescent COVID-19. The donor label of this sample is uncertain.

The chain is built from TRBV30 and TRBJ1-1; TRBD1 aligns across 7 bases. CDR1 is GTSNPN, CDR2 SVGIG, per germline (reference sequence). The CDR3 extends over 14 amino acids. Unmatched junction bases numbered 8, after V lost 4 bases and J lost 3 bases. The CDR3 region has the DNA TGTGCCTGGACTCCCGGGGACAGCCACACTGAAGCTTTCTTT. Residues: CAWTPGDSHTEAFF.

Concerning this clone: The identical CDR3 is also encoded by other nucleotide sequences in the sample. The chain combines TRBV5-1 with TRBJ2-1, with 11 bases aligning to TRBD2. V lost 5 bases to trimming and J lost 3 bases; unmatched junction nucleotides: 7. CDR1 and CDR2 (germline): SGHRS, YFSETQ. This CDR3 is built from 16 residues. This CDR3 reads CASSLPGTSGYNEQFF. The CDR3 nucleotides read TGCGCCAGCAGTTTACCCGGGACTAGCGGCTACAATGAGCAGTTCTTC.

The V call is TRBV4-1, the J call TRBJ2-1; D not resolved. V was clipped by 0 bases and J by 15 bases, with 15 bases between them. The CDR3 is 13 residues long. The germline V gene has CDR1 MGHRA and CDR2 YSYEKL. This chain's CDR3 is CASSQDQATWAFF. DNA for the CDR3: TGCGCCAGCAGCCAAGATCAAGCCACCTGGGCGTTCTTC.